Listed below are T cell receptor beta chains from one sample, sequenced in a study of CD8 T cells in Susac syndrome. TCRdb processed the immunoSEQ multiplex PCR reads anew with MiXCR; each CDR3 protein has one entry. The sample lists about 180,000 distinct CDR3 sequences; roughly 94% were seen once. Sequencing input: CD4+ T cells from PBMCs. The receptor source for this set is a human donor with Susac syndrome. Each CDR3 is given with its conserved first and last residue. D genes are given only for firm matches. Size is stated for part of the rows, as once, few or many counts, or as a class when the clone is expanded.

J: TRBJ1-5
V: TRBV3-1
size: -
D: -
DNA: TGTGCCAGCAGCCAACAGGGATATCAGCCCCAGCATTTT
CDR3: CASSQQGYQPQHF

J: TRBJ2-1
V: TRBV6-1
size: few
D: -
DNA: TGTGCCAGCAGTCTTCGGGACATCTCCTACAATGAGCAGTTCTTC
CDR3: CASSLRDISYNEQFF

J: TRBJ1-5
V: TRBV15
size: -
D: -
DNA: TGTGCCACCAGCAGAGATCGGGGGGCAGGGAAAGGGTGGGATCAGCCCCAGCATTTT
CDR3: CATSRDRGAGKGWDQPQHF

J: TRBJ1-2
V: TRBV7-9
size: -
D: -
DNA: TGTGCCAGCAGCTATCGGGGGTTGGAGGGCTACACCTTC
CDR3: CASSYRGLEGYTF

J: TRBJ1-3
V: TRBV4-2
size: -
D: -
DNA: TGTGCCAGCAGCCAAGATCCCGCCACGGCCTTGGGAAACACCATATATTTT
CDR3: CASSQDPATALGNTIYF

J: TRBJ2-3
V: TRBV5-4
size: once
D: TRBD2
DNA: TGTGCCAGCAGCCCTGCGGGGGCAGATACGCAGTATTTT
CDR3: CASSPAGADTQYF

J: TRBJ1-2
V: TRBV6-1
size: few
D: -
DNA: TGTGCCAGCAGTGACCCGGGCCGCAGAAGGATGGGTGGCTACACCTTC
CDR3: CASSDPGRRRMGGYTF

J: TRBJ2-4
V: TRBV4-1
size: -
D: -
DNA: TGCGCCAGCAGCCAATTACAATCGCAGGGGGCCAAAAACATTCAGTACTTC
CDR3: CASSQLQSQGAKNIQYF

J: TRBJ2-7
V: TRBV5-1
size: -
D: TRBD1
DNA: TGCGCCAGCAGCTTGGCAGAGACAGGGGGCTACGAGCAGTACTTC
CDR3: CASSLAETGGYEQYF

J: TRBJ2-3
V: TRBV14
size: -
D: -
DNA: TGTGCCAGCAGCCAAGATACGGGGCCAACGCAGTATTTT
CDR3: CASSQDTGPTQYF

J: TRBJ1-2
V: TRBV23-1
size: -
D: TRBD1
DNA: TGCGCCAGCAGTCCCGGACAGGCTCACCGTGCGGTCTATGGCTACACCTTC
CDR3: CASSPGQAHRAVYGYTF

J: TRBJ1-1
V: TRBV4-2
size: -
D: -
DNA: TGTGCCAGCAGCCAAGACCCAGACTTGAACACTGAAGCTTTCTTT
CDR3: CASSQDPDLNTEAFF

J: TRBJ2-5
V: TRBV5-1
size: -
D: -
DNA: TGCGCCAGCAGCCCTGGAGAGCGGGAGACCCAGTACTTC
CDR3: CASSPGERETQYF

J: TRBJ2-5
V: TRBV24-1
size: -
D: -
DNA: TGTGCCACCAGTGACCCCGGGGAGACCCAGTACTTC
CDR3: CATSDPGETQYF

J: TRBJ1-4
V: TRBV20-1
size: -
D: -
DNA: TGCAGTGCTGGACAGACCTCTAATGAAAAACTGTTTTTT
CDR3: CSAGQTSNEKLFF

J: TRBJ1-1
V: TRBV20-1
size: -
D: TRBD1
DNA: TGCAGTGCTAGCGGTTACCAACCGGGACAGAGGAACACTGAAGCTTTCTTT
CDR3: CSASGYQPGQRNTEAFF

J: TRBJ2-5
V: TRBV2
size: -
D: -
DNA: TGTGCCAGCAGTGCGCAAGAGACCCAGTACTTC
CDR3: CASSAQETQYF

J: TRBJ1-2
V: TRBV10-3
size: few
D: TRBD1
DNA: TGTGCCATCAGCCCTCCGGGACAGGGCAATGGCTACACCTTC
CDR3: CAISPPGQGNGYTF

J: TRBJ1-6
V: TRBV15
size: -
D: -
DNA: TGTGCCACCAGCAGAGCCGGGACCAATTCACCCCTCCACTTT
CDR3: CATSRAGTNSPLHF

J: TRBJ2-7
V: TRBV7-2
size: -
D: -
DNA: TGTGCCAGCAGCTTAGCGCCCCGTAGGGGGCAGTACTTC
CDR3: CASSLAPRRGQYF

J: TRBJ1-4
V: TRBV4-1
size: once
D: -
DNA: TGCGCCAGCAGCCAAGATGGGGGGTCTAATGAAAAACTGTTTTTT
CDR3: CASSQDGGSNEKLFF

J: TRBJ2-3
V: TRBV20-1
size: -
D: -
DNA: TGCAGTGCTTCGTACACCGATTTTAGAGGAGCAGATACGCAGTATTTT
CDR3: CSASYTDFRGADTQYF

J: TRBJ2-3
V: TRBV20-1
size: -
D: TRBD2
DNA: TGCAGTGCTAATGGCCTAGCGGGGGAAGATACGCAGTATTTT
CDR3: CSANGLAGEDTQYF

J: TRBJ1-4
V: TRBV29-1
size: -
D: -
DNA: TGCAGCGTTGAAGATTCCGGAAATGAAAAACTGTTTTTT
CDR3: CSVEDSGNEKLFF

J: TRBJ2-4
V: TRBV20-1
size: -
D: -
DNA: TGCAGTGCTAGAGATCGGAGGGGCTTTGACATTCAGTACTTC
CDR3: CSARDRRGFDIQYF

J: TRBJ1-5
V: TRBV5-8
size: -
D: -
DNA: TGTGCCAGCAGCTTGGAAGGGAGTAGCAATCAGCCCCAGCATTTT
CDR3: CASSLEGSSNQPQHF

J: TRBJ2-2
V: TRBV20-1
size: -
D: TRBD2
DNA: TGCAGTGCTAGAGATCGGGGGGGCCTTAACACCGGGGAGCTGTTTTTT
CDR3: CSARDRGGLNTGELFF